One and the same sample provided the 16 T cell receptor beta chains below, sequenced in a study of CD4+ T cells in melanoma. Here immunoSEQ multiplex PCR was the method, and the copy in TCRdb shows in-frame clones only, minus some. There are 10,000 or so clones in the sample; roughly two thirds occur only once, and roughly 13% lies in the top ten. Sequencing used cells from a culture (not recorded whether cultured in vitro). Receptors were obtained from a human donor with melanoma.

V is TRBV7-2 and J is TRBJ2-1; D tentatively fits TRBD1 or TRBD2 (6 bases each). V lost 3 bases and J 3 bases, leaving 21 bases between the germline ends. This CDR3 comprises 18 residues. Per germline, CDR1 SGHTA and CDR2 FQGNSA. CDR3 bases: TGTGCCAGCAGCTTGTCAGTATCGGGGGCTACGGACTACAATGAGCAGTTCTTC. Protein product: CASSLSVSGATDYNEQFF.

A few counts support this clone. The chain combines TRBV7-8 with TRBJ2-1; D gene uncertain. The CDR3 has 14 amino acids. Per germline, CDR1 SGHVS and CDR2 FQNEAQ. Trimming removed 5 bases at V and 0 bases at J, with 8 bases between. The CDR3 reads CASSPMSSYNEQFF. The CDR3 bases are TGTGCCAGCAGCCCTATGAGCTCCTACAATGAGCAGTTCTTC.

V gene TRBV28 combines with J gene TRBJ2-2; no definite D call. Germline values: CDR1 MDHEN, CDR2 SYDVKM. The V end lost 3 bases, the J end lost 3 bases, and 8 bases lay between the germline ends. The CDR3 runs to 14 residues. In DNA, the CDR3 is TGTGCCAGCAGTTTCATGGGTTACACCGGGGAGCTGTTTTTT. Its protein is CASSFMGYTGELFF.

This chain uses TRBV2 with TRBJ2-7; tentative D call: TRBD1 (6 bases). V was shortened by 6 bases and J by 0 bases, with 15 bases between the two germline ends. The CDR3 length is 15 residues. The germline V gene has CDR1 SNHLY and CDR2 FYNNEI. The CDR3 protein is CASRYRDTGSYEQYF. The CDR3 DNA reads as TGTGCCAGCAGATACAGGGATACAGGCTCCTACGAGCAGTACTTC.

The chain links TRBV6-5 to TRBJ1-3; TRBD1 aligns across 7 bases. J lost 0 bases, V lost 6 bases, and 5 bases had no gene match. Germline loops: CDR1 MNHEY, CDR2 SVGAGI. CDR3 length: 15 residues. CDR3 residues: CASSRQGRSGNTIYF. The CDR3, as DNA: TGTGCCAGCAGCAGACAGGGCCGCTCTGGAAACACCATATATTTT.

A few counts support this clone. The chain links TRBV7-6 to TRBJ1-1; D is undetermined. The V gene lost 1 base and the J gene lost 1 base, with 10 bases spanning the gap. Germline loops: CDR1 SGHVS, CDR2 FNYEAQ. The CDR3 length is 15 residues. The CDR3 nucleotides are TGTGCCAGCAGCTTAGGAAGGACGGGGAACACTGAAGCTTTCTTT. Translating gives CASSLGRTGNTEAFF.

The rearrangement uses TRBV10-3 and TRBJ1-2; 9 bases map to TRBD1. Germline CDR1 ENHRY, CDR2 SYGVKD. The CDR3 runs 14 residues. The V gene end was trimmed by 7 bases and the J gene end by 5 bases; junction bases not matched to a gene: 8. DNA for the CDR3: TGTGCCATCAATCCCGGGACAGGGCCATATGGCTACACCTTC. Its protein product is CAINPGTGPYGYTF.

The V gene is TRBV30, the J gene TRBJ2-3, with 8 bases that match TRBD2. CDR1 and CDR2 from the germline V gene are GTSNPN and SVGIG (reference sequence). J gave up 0 bases and V 0 bases, and 11 bases lay outside the gene matches. The length of the CDR3 is 18 residues. CDR3 sequence (DNA): TGTGCCTGGAGTGTACCCAAAGGAAAGCGGGGGAGCACAGATACGCAGTATTTT. Protein: CAWSVPKGKRGSTDTQYF.

V usage is TRBV2 and J usage is TRBJ2-7, with unresolved D. The CDR3 consists of 11 residues. The V end lost 6 bases, the J end lost 10 bases, and 13 bases lay between the germline ends. Germline CDR1 is SNHLY and CDR2 is FYNNEI. Written as DNA, the CDR3 is TGTGCCAGCAGGGAGATGGCCCCCCAGTACTTC. Translation gives CASREMAPQYF.

In this sample, this clone turned up a few times. The chain is built from TRBV6-5 and TRBJ1-6; D gene uncertain. The CDR3 is 16 amino acids. The germline CDR1 and CDR2 sequences are MNHEY and SVGAGI. The V gene lost 0 bases and the J gene lost 7 bases, with 13 bases spanning the gap. CDR3 loop: CASSYSSGRRNSPLHF. CDR3 nucleotide sequence: TGTGCCAGCAGTTACTCGTCAGGAAGGAGAAATTCACCCCTCCACTTT.

The V call is TRBV7-9, the J call TRBJ1-1; D is unresolved. The V end was cut by 7 bases, the J end by 4 bases, with 13 bases between. The V gene's germline CDR1 is SEHNR and CDR2 FQNEAQ (reference sequence). The CDR3 contains 13 residues. The CDR3 bases are TGTGCCAGCACGAACAGTATTGGCACTGAAGCTTTCTTT. It encodes CASTNSIGTEAFF. Full variable domain (outside the CDR3, taken from reference TRBV7-9 and TRBJ1-1): DTGVSQNPRHKITKRGQNVTFRCDPISEHNRLYWYRQTLGQGPEFLTYFQNEAQLEKSRLLSDRFSAERPKGSFSTLEIQRTEQGDSAMYLCASTNSIGTEAFFGQGTRLTVV.

This clone showed up just a few times. This sequence joins TRBV7-8 and TRBJ2-2, with D maybe TRBD1 (6 bases). V lost 6 bases to trimming and J lost 5 bases, with 13 bases between them. There are 14 residues in the CDR3. Germline CDR1 is SGHVS and CDR2 is FQNEAQ. This CDR3 reads CASRQGQGTGELFF. CDR3 coding DNA: TGTGCCAGCAGGCAGGGTCAGGGGACCGGGGAGCTGTTTTTT.

The sample holds a few counts of this clone. This same CDR3 is encoded by further DNA sequences in the sample. V gene TRBV7-2 combines with J gene TRBJ2-2; TRBD2 matches at 13 bases. This CDR3 has 16 amino acids. The germline gives CDR1 SGHTA, CDR2 FQGNSA. Losses at the gene ends were 4 bases for V and 4 bases for J; bases not matched to a gene: 3. The CDR3 sequence: CASSSGLAGPTGELFF. The CDR3, as DNA: TGTGCCAGCAGCTCGGGACTAGCGGGGCCCACCGGGGAGCTGTTTTTT.

This clone was counted between two and nine times. The chain uses TRBV7-9 and TRBJ1-1, with D unresolved. Germline CDR1 SEHNR, CDR2 FQNEAQ (reference sequence). This CDR3 is 11 amino acids long. V lost 11 bases and J lost 1, with 8 bases in between. The CDR3 DNA sequence: TGTGCCTCGATGCGGAACACTGAAGCTTTCTTT. Translation: CASMRNTEAFF.

The chain employs TRBV18 and TRBJ2-3; either TRBD1 or TRBD2 may fit D (5 bases each). V was clipped by 5 bases and J by 0 bases, with 15 bases between them. Germline V CDR1 and CDR2: KGHSH, LQKENI. The CDR3 spans 16 residues. The CDR3 DNA reads as TGTGCCAGCTCAGAAACTCATGGGACCAGCACAGATACGCAGTATTTT. Its protein product is CASSETHGTSTDTQYF.

The chain uses TRBV29-1 and TRBJ1-3; a weak D match, TRBD1 (5 bases). The CDR3 sequence is 14 residues long. The V end was cut by 7 bases, the J end by 2 bases, with 15 bases between. Germline V gene lookup returns CDR1 SQVTM and CDR2 ANQGSEA. CDR3 sequence reads: CSGGGGVTGNTIYF. The CDR3 DNA reads as TGCAGCGGGGGGGGTGGAGTGACTGGAAACACCATATATTTT.